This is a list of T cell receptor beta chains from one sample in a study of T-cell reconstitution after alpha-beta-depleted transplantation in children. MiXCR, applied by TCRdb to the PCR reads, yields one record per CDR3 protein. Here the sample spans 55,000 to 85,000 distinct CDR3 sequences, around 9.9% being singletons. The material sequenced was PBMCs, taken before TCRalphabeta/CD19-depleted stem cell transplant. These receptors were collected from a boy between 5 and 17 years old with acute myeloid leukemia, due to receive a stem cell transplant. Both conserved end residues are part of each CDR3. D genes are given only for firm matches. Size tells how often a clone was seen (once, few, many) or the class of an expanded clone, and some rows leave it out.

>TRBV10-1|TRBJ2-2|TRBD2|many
CATSMVAGTGELFF
TGCGCCACCTCGATGGTAGCGGGAACCGGGGAGCTGTTTTTT
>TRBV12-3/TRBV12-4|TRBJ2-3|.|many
CASSPAHLVAGSGDTQYF
TGTGCCAGCAGTCCAGCCCATCTTGTGGCGGGGAGTGGAGATACGCAGTATTTT
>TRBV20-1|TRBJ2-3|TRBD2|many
CSAREDDWGLADTDTQYF
TGCAGTGCTAGAGAGGACGACTGGGGACTAGCGGACACAGATACGCAGTATTTT
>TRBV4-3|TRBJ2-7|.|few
CASSPRTPLGEQYF
TGCGCCAGCAGCCCGCGGACTCCGTTAGGAGAGCAGTACTTC
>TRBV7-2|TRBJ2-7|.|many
CASSLGLPPTYEQYF
TGTGCCAGCAGCTTAGGACTGCCCCCGACCTACGAGCAGTACTTC
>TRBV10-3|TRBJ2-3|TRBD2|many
CAISGGTLAGISDTQYF
TGTGCCATCAGTGGCGGGACACTAGCGGGAATATCAGATACGCAGTATTTT
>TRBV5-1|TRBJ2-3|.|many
CASSSGETDTQYF
TGCGCCAGCAGCTCGGGGGAAACAGATACGCAGTATTTT
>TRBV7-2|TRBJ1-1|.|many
CASSLIARVGGTEAFF
TGTGCCAGCAGCTTAATCGCTCGCGTGGGGGGGACTGAAGCTTTCTTT
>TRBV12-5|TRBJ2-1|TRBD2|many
CASGLYLAGGPGEQFF
TGTGCTAGTGGTTTGTACCTAGCGGGAGGGCCGGGTGAGCAGTTCTTC
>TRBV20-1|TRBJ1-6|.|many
CSATQDSPLHF
TGCAGTGCTACTCAAGATTCACCCCTCCACTTT
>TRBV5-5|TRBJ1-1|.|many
CASSLDGSPQAFF
TGTGCCAGCAGCTTGGACGGCAGCCCCCAAGCTTTCTTT
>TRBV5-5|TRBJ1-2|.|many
CASSLIDSYYGYTF
TGTGCCAGCAGCTTGATTGACAGCTACTATGGCTACACCTTC
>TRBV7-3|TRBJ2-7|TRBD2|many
CASSLGLAGAYEQYF
TGTGCCAGCAGCTTAGGGCTAGCGGGAGCCTACGAGCAGTACTTC
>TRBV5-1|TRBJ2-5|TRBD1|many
CASSAYRGPETQYF
TGCGCCAGCAGCGCATACAGGGGCCCAGAGACCCAGTACTTC
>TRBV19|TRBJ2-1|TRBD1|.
CASSRGQGLYNEQFF
TGTGCCAGTAGTCGAGGACAGGGGTTGTACAATGAGCAGTTCTTC
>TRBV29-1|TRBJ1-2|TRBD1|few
CSVGRQGSYGYTF
TGCAGCGTTGGAAGACAGGGGTCCTATGGCTACACCTTC
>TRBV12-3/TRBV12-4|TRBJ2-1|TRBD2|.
CASRDTGTSAYNEQFF
TGTGCCAGCAGGGATACCGGGACTAGCGCCTACAATGAGCAGTTCTTC
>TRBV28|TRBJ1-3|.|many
CASSFTGASGNTIYF
TGTGCCAGCAGTTTCACAGGTGCCTCTGGAAACACCATATATTTT
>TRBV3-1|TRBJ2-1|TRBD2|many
CASSQKPGLAALSSYNEQFF
TGTGCCAGCAGCCAAAAGCCGGGACTAGCGGCCCTTAGCTCCTACAATGAGCAGTTCTTC
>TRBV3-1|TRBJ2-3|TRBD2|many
CASSQPSGGITDTQYF
TGTGCCAGCAGCCAACCTAGCGGGGGGATCACAGATACGCAGTATTTT
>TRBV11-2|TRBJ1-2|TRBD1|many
CASSPTGSSGYTF
TGTGCCAGCAGCCCGACAGGGTCGAGTGGCTACACCTTC
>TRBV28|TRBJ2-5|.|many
CASSFLEGGGETQYF
TGTGCCAGCAGTTTCTTGGAGGGCGGAGGAGAGACCCAGTACTTC
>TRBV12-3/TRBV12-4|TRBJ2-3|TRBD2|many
CASSFTAGARDTQYF
TGTGCCAGCAGTTTTACAGCGGGGGCCCGGGATACGCAGTATTTT
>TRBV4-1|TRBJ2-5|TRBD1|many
CASSQDLGVGQGLQETQYF
TGCGCCAGCAGCCAAGATTTGGGTGTGGGACAGGGCCTCCAAGAGACCCAGTACTTC
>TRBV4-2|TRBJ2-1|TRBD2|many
CASSQDPSGRALDEQFF
TGTGCCAGCAGCCAGGACCCCAGCGGGAGGGCCTTGGATGAGCAGTTCTTC
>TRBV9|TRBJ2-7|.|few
CASSGSSGTASYEQYF
TGTGCCAGCAGCGGCAGCTCCGGGACGGCCTCCTACGAGCAGTACTTC
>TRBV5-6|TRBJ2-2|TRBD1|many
CASSLGDRTTGELFF
TGTGCCAGCAGCTTGGGGGACAGGACAACCGGGGAGCTGTTTTTT
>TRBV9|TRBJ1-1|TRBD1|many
CASSVITGDTEAFF
TGTGCCAGCAGCGTCATAACAGGGGACACTGAAGCTTTCTTT
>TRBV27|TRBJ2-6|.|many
CASSPWPAGANVLTF
TGTGCCAGCAGTCCATGGCCAGCTGGGGCCAACGTCCTGACTTTC
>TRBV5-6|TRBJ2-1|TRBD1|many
CASSPKGGYYNEQFF
TGTGCCAGCAGCCCTAAAGGGGGCTATTACAATGAGCAGTTCTTC
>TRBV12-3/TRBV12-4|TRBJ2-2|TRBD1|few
CASSDRQGPTGELFF
TGTGCCAGCAGTGACCGACAGGGACCCACCGGGGAGCTGTTTTTT
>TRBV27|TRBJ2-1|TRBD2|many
CASSLGTSGAYNEQFF
TGTGCCAGCAGCCTCGGGACTAGCGGAGCCTACAATGAGCAGTTCTTC
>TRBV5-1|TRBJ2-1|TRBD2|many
CASSRGEGHDNEQFF
TGCGCCAGCAGCCGGGGGGAGGGTCATGACAATGAGCAGTTCTTC
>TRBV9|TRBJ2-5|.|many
CASSVADGTQYF
TGTGCCAGCAGCGTAGCGGACGGGACCCAGTACTTC
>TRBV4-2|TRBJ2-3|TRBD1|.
CASSQNRGKRDTQYF
TGTGCCAGCAGCCAAAACAGGGGGAAGAGGGATACGCAGTATTTT
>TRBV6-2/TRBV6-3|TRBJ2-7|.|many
CASMLRGGSYEQYF
TGTGCCAGCATGTTACGCGGCGGCTCCTACGAGCAGTACTTC
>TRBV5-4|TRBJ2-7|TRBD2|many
CASSLGSGRNRGSYEQYF
TGTGCCAGCAGCTTGGGTAGCGGGAGAAATCGGGGATCCTACGAGCAGTACTTC
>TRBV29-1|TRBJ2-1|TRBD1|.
CSVRDRGFDNEQFF
TGCAGCGTTCGAGACAGGGGCTTCGACAATGAGCAGTTCTTC
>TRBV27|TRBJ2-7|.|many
CASYSSSYEQYF
TGTGCCAGCTATTCTAGCAGCTACGAGCAGTACTTC
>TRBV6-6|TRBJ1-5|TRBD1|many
CASRGTADQPQHF
TGTGCCAGCAGAGGGACAGCTGATCAGCCCCAGCATTTT
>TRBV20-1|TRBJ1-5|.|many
CSARAPRTNQPQHF
TGCAGTGCTAGAGCCCCGAGGACAAATCAGCCCCAGCATTTT
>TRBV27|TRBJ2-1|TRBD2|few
CASSLISLAGAYNEQFF
TGTGCCAGCAGTTTAATTAGTCTAGCGGGGGCCTACAATGAGCAGTTCTTC
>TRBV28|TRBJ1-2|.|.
CASSFAGDYGYTF
TGTGCCAGCAGTTTTGCAGGGGACTATGGCTACACCTTC
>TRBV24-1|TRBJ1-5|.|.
CATSDPAGQPQHF
TGTGCCACCAGTGATCCGGCGGGGCAGCCCCAGCATTTT
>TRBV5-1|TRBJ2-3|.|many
CASSLRGLGSDTQYF
TGCGCCAGCAGCTTGCGGGGTCTGGGTAGCGATACGCAGTATTTT
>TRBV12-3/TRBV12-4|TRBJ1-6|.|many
CASSLVGESPLHF
TGTGCCAGCAGTTTAGTCGGGGAATCACCCCTCCACTTT
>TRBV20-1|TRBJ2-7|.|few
CSAQSGRVYEQYF
TGCAGTGCTCAGTCCGGGAGAGTCTACGAGCAGTACTTC
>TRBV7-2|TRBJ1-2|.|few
CASSLSTATSNYGYTF
TGTGCCAGCAGCTTAAGTACAGCTACTTCTAACTATGGCTACACCTTC
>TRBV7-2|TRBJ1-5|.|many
CASSQETMLSNQPQHF
TGTGCCAGCAGCCAAGAGACGATGCTTAGCAATCAGCCCCAGCATTTT
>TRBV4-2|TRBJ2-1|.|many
CASRLRSGHNNNEQFF
TGTGCCAGCAGATTGAGATCGGGACACAATAACAATGAGCAGTTCTTC
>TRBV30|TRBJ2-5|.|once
CAWSGQAQETQYF
TGTGCCTGGAGTGGACAGGCTCAAGAGACCCAGTACTTC
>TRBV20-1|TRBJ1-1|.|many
CSAIYGTYTEAFF
TGCAGTGCTATTTACGGGACTTACACTGAAGCTTTCTTT
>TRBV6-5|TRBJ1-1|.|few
CASSDTGSLNTEAFF
TGTGCCAGCAGTGACACAGGGTCCCTGAACACTGAAGCTTTCTTT
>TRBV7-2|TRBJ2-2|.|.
CASSSTRPVELFF
TGTGCCAGCAGCTCTACTAGACCCGTGGAGCTGTTTTTT
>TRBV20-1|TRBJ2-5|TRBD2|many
CSAKPDAWVAGRLETQYF
TGCAGTGCTAAACCGGACGCTTGGGTAGCGGGAAGGTTGGAGACCCAGTACTTC
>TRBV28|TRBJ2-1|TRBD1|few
CASRGDRPYNEQFF
TGTGCCAGCAGGGGGGACAGGCCATACAATGAGCAGTTCTTC
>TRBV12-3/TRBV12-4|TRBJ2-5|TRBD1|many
CASSPWTGGPQETQYF
TGTGCCAGCAGCCCCTGGACAGGGGGTCCCCAAGAGACCCAGTACTTC
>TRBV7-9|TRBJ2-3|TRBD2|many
CASSLLAGGLTDTQYF
TGTGCCAGCAGCTTACTAGCGGGAGGACTCACAGATACGCAGTATTTT
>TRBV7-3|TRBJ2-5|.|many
CASSLGVSQETQYF
TGTGCCAGCAGCTTAGGTGTCAGCCAAGAGACCCAGTACTTC
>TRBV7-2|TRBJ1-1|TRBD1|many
CASSGVTGPNTEAFF
TGTGCCAGCAGCGGGGTGACAGGGCCGAACACTGAAGCTTTCTTT